This is a list of T cell receptor beta chains from one sample in a study of blood T cell repertoires in COVID-19. Measured with immunoSEQ multiplex PCR; TCRdb has only the in-frame clones, and not every one. The table lists about 240,000 clones, 82% of them singletons. The material sequenced was peripheral blood. Every receptor here comes from an older woman with acute or convalescent COVID-19. The CDR3 runs from the conserved cysteine through the conserved F or W. D genes are given only for firm matches. Clone size, where shown, is once, few, many, or a class for clones that have expanded.

d_call	j_call	clone_size	v_call	cdr3_nt	cdr3_aa
-	TRBJ1-3	-	TRBV4-1	TGCGCCAGCAGCCAAAGGGGGACCTCTGGAAACACCATATATTTT	CASSQRGTSGNTIYF
-	TRBJ1-3	-	TRBV7-2	TGTGCCAGCAGCTTAGCGCAGGCTGGAAACACCATATATTTT	CASSLAQAGNTIYF
-	TRBJ1-6	-	TRBV4-1	TGCGCCAGCAGCCAAGGATCAGCCTATGCTAGGAATTCACCCCTCCACTTT	CASSQGSAYARNSPLHF
TRBD1	TRBJ2-3	-	TRBV11-2	TGTGCCAGCAGCACCACAGGGGTGCGTTCAGATACGCAGTATTTT	CASSTTGVRSDTQYF
-	TRBJ1-3	once	TRBV18	TGTGCCAGCTCACCAACGGCGGACAGCTCTGGAAACACCATATATTTT	CASSPTADSSGNTIYF
TRBD2	TRBJ2-5	once	TRBV3-1/TRBV3-2	TGTGCCAGCAGCCACCGCGGACTAGTGACACAAGAGACCCAGTACTTC	CASSHRGLVTQETQYF
-	TRBJ1-1	-	TRBV6-6	TGTGCCAGCAGTTACTCTCGGGGGGCGCCGAGCACTGAAGCTTTCTTT	CASSYSRGAPSTEAFF
TRBD1	TRBJ2-3	-	TRBV7-2	TGTGCCAGCAGCTTATTCGCCGGGACAGCCGTCACAGATACGCAGTATTTT	CASSLFAGTAVTDTQYF
-	TRBJ1-3	-	TRBV3-1/TRBV3-2	TGTGCCAGCAGCCCGTTTGAGAGCACCATATATTTT	CASSPFESTIYF
TRBD1	TRBJ2-7	few	TRBV27	TGTGCCAGCAGTTTGTACAGGGGGCCCTACGAGCAGTACTTC	CASSLYRGPYEQYF
-	TRBJ1-1	-	TRBV9	TGTGCCAGCAGCGTAGGTCAGGGAGGGAACACTGAAGCTTTCTTT	CASSVGQGGNTEAFF
TRBD1	TRBJ2-6	-	TRBV19	TGTGCCAGTACCCTAACAGGGGGCACCTCTGGGGCCAACGTCCTGACTTTC	CASTLTGGTSGANVLTF
TRBD1	TRBJ1-6	once	TRBV5-1	TGCGCCAGCAGCATTGGGACAGATGGTAGTTCACCCCTCCACTTT	CASSIGTDGSSPLHF
-	TRBJ1-6	-	TRBV5-1	TGCGCCAGCAGCTTGAAAGGACAAGGGGCCTCACCCCTCCACTTT	CASSLKGQGASPLHF
-	TRBJ1-4	few	TRBV6-5	TGTGCCAGCGGGGACATGTATGAAAAACTGTTTTTT	CASGDMYEKLFF
-	TRBJ1-6	few	TRBV30	TGTGCCTGCCGGGACAAACGGAATTCACCCCTCCACTTT	CACRDKRNSPLHF
TRBD1	TRBJ2-1	-	TRBV7-2	TGTGCCAGCAGCTTGGACAGGGGAGGCTACAATGAGCAGTTCTTC	CASSLDRGGYNEQFF
TRBD1	TRBJ2-7	-	TRBV18	TGTGCCAGCTCACCACCTAACAGGGGGGACTACGAGCAGTACTTC	CASSPPNRGDYEQYF
TRBD1	TRBJ1-5	-	TRBV28	TGTGCCAGCAGTTCCCAGGGGGCCAATCAAGCCCAGCATTTT	CASSSQGANQAQHF
-	TRBJ1-6	-	TRBV12-3/TRBV12-4	TGTGCCAGCAGTTTGTCAGCGAATTCACCCCTCCACTTT	CASSLSANSPLHF
TRBD1	TRBJ1-2	-	TRBV4-1	TGCGCCAGCAGCCAAGAGGCAGGGGGCCACTATGGCTACACCTTC	CASSQEAGGHYGYTF
TRBD1	TRBJ1-4	once	TRBV25-1	TGTGCCAGTTCTCAGACAGGGTGGACTAATGAAAAACTGTTTTTT	CASSQTGWTNEKLFF